This is a list of T cell receptor beta chains from one sample in a study of cytomegalovirus exposure and HLA in healthy donors. Using immunoSEQ multiplex PCR, the repertoire was profiled, and TCRdb retains in-frame clones only, with some absent. The profile shows under 200,000 clones, over 60% of them singletons. Sequencing input: PBMCs. The receptors stem from a middle-aged man in good health and CMV-seropositive. Both conserved end residues are part of each CDR3. The order of the fields is V gene, CDR3 protein.

TRBV9,CASSVEDWGGGYTF
TRBV6-5,CASSYFRTSRSYEQYF
TRBV19,CASRDPGRLNQPQHF
TRBV29-1,CSVGGRRHEKLFF
TRBV6-7,CASSFDRLDSQETQYF
TRBV5-1,CASSLGGGAHETQYF
TRBV6-5,CASSYTRGTLNYGYTF
TRBV6-4,CASSDVPGGANNEQFF
TRBV6-1,CASSDYLTGEYSNQPQHF
TRBV19,CASSIVPNLGTEAFF
TRBV2,CASSEALGGGAPLQYF
TRBV4-1,CASGPGGARSYEQYF
TRBV30,CAWSPRGTQYF
TRBV7-9,CASSPPSRGFATNEKLFF
TRBV28,CASSFGQSYEQYF
TRBV2,CASIRDRGNSPLHF
TRBV5-4,CASSRSGTVNEKLFF
TRBV4-1,CASSQDSRAGWETQYF
TRBV4-1,CASSQFGISGGALFLETQYF
TRBV12-1,CASSHTGGADGANVLTF
TRBV9,CASSVGIGLAGLQSYNEQFF
TRBV28,CASHSDTGELFF
TRBV6-6,CASSQDRRYEQYF
TRBV9,CASSVEGTLDQPQHF
TRBV7-8,CASSFDRGPAVRTQYF
TRBV19,CASSEGDSLGGYTF
TRBV4-1,CASSQDMSVGYTF
TRBV19,CASRTSGGSSEQFF
TRBV19,CASSTPMGYTF
TRBV4-1,CASSQDRLAIPPLQETQYF
TRBV4-3,CASSQDPGVIAVGANVLTF
TRBV19,CASRDRGSIVNEQFF
TRBV7-8,CASSSLQGAPLHF
TRBV9,CASSPRTGSTDTQYF
TRBV27,CASRELGGTYNSPLHF
TRBV4-2,CASSQPGQGNQPQHF
TRBV9,CASSLRLEITDTQYF
TRBV5-1,CASSRGTGGNFDGYTF
TRBV19,CASSDREPRSYNSPLHF
TRBV27,CASSSASGGSYEQYF
TRBV19,CASSIAQANWNQPQHF
TRBV19,CASSIAGARVYGYTF